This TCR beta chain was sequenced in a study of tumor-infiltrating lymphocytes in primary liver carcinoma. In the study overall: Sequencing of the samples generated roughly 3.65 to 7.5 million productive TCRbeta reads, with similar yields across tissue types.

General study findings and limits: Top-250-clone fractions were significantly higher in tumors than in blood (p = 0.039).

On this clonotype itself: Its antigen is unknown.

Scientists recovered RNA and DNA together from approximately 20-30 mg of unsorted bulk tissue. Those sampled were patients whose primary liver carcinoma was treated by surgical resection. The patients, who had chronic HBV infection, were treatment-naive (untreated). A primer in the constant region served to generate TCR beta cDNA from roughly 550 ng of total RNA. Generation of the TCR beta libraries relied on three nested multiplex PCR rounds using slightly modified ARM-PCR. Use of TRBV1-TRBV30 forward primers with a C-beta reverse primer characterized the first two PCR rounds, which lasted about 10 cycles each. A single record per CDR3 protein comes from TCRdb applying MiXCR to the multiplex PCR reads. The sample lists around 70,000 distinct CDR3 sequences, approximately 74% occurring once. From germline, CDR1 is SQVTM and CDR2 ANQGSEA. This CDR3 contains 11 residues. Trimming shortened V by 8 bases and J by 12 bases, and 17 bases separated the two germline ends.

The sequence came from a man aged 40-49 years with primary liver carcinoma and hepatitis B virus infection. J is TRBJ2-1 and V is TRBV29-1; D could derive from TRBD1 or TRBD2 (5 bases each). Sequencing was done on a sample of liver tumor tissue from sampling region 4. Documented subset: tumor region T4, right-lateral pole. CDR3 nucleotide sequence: TGCAGCCTTGGACTTCTCCAGGGGCAGTTCTTC. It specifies CSLGLLQGQFF.